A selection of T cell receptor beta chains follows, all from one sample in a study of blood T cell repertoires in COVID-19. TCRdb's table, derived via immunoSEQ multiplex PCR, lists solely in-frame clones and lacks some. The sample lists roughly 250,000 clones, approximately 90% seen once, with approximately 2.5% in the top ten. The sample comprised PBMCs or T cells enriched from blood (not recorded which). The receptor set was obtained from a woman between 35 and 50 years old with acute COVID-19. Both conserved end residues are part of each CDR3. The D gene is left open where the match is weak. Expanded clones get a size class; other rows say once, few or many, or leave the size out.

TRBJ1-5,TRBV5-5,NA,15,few,CASSFFWGAGQPQHF,TGTGCCAGCAGCTTTTTTTGGGGCGCCGGGCAGCCCCAGCATTTT
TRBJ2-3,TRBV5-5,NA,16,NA,CASSFAGTQSTDTQYF,TGTGCCAGCAGCTTCGCCGGGACACAGAGCACAGATACGCAGTATTTT
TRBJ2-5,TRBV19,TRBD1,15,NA,CASSTGQGWGETQYF,TGTGCCAGTAGTACCGGACAGGGTTGGGGAGAGACCCAGTACTTC
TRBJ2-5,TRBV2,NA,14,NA,CASSDSPRAETQYF,TGTGCCAGCAGTGATTCCCCCAGGGCAGAGACCCAGTACTTC
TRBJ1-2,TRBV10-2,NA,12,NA,CASSGREGGYTF,TGCGCCAGCAGTGGCAGGGAAGGTGGCTACACCTTC
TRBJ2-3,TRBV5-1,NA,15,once,CASSLIAPSPDTQYF,TGCGCCAGCAGCTTAATCGCTCCTAGCCCAGATACGCAGTATTTT
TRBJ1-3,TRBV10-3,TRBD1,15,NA,CAIRPTGDSGNTIYF,TGTGCCATCAGGCCGACAGGGGATTCTGGAAACACCATATATTTT
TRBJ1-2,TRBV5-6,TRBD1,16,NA,CASSLKRTGADYGYTF,TGTGCCAGCAGCTTAAAGAGGACAGGGGCGGACTATGGCTACACCTTC
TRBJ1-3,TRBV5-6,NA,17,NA,CASSFGYSGSSGNTIYF,TGTGCCAGCAGCTTTGGGTACAGCGGTAGCTCTGGAAACACCATATATTTT
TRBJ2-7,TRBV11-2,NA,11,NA,CASRKIDEQYF,TGTGCCAGCAGAAAAATCGACGAGCAGTACTTC
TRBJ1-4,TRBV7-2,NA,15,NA,CASSLVGEGFEKLFF,TGTGCCAGCAGCTTAGTAGGGGAAGGGTTTGAAAAACTGTTTTTT
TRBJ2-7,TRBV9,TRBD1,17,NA,CASSVGTGNIFAYEQYF,TGTGCCAGCAGCGTAGGGACAGGGAACATTTTCGCCTACGAGCAGTACTTC
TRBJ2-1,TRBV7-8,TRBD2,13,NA,CASSFGRGDEQFF,TGTGCCAGCAGCTTCGGGAGGGGGGATGAGCAGTTCTTC
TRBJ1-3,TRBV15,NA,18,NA,CATSRANSLYRSGNTIYF,TGTGCCACCAGCAGAGCCAATAGCCTTTACAGGTCTGGAAACACCATATATTTT
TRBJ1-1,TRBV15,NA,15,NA,CATSRVTGGAAEAFF,TGTGCCACCAGCAGAGTGACGGGAGGAGCGGCTGAAGCTTTCTTT
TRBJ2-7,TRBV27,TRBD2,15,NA,CASSYLASGTYEQYF,TGTGCCAGCAGTTATTTGGCTAGCGGCACCTACGAGCAGTACTTC
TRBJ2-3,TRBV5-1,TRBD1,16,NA,CASSASGQGRTDTQYF,TGCGCCAGCAGCGCGTCCGGACAGGGGCGCACAGATACGCAGTATTTT
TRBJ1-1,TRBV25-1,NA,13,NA,CASSRTENTEAFF,TGTGCCAGCAGTCGGACAGAGAACACTGAAGCTTTCTTT
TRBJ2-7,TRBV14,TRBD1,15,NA,CASSQVGQGDHEQYF,TGTGCCAGCAGCCAAGTGGGCCAGGGGGACCACGAGCAGTACTTC
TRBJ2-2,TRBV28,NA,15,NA,CASSWGGGGTGELFF,TGTGCCAGCAGTTGGGGGGGCGGCGGGACCGGGGAGCTGTTTTTT
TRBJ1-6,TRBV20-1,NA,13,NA,CSASLQGNSPLHF,TGCAGTGCTAGTTTGCAGGGGAATTCACCCCTCCACTTT
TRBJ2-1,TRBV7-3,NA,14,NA,CASSLNGGAGEQFF,TGTGCCAGCAGCTTAAACGGGGGAGCCGGTGAGCAGTTCTTC
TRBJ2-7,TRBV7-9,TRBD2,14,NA,CASSSSGGLYEQYF,TGTGCCAGCAGCTCTTCGGGAGGCCTCTACGAGCAGTACTTC
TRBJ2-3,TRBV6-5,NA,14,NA,CASSYSGGTDTQYF,TGTGCCAGCAGTTACTCGGGGGGTACAGATACGCAGTATTTT
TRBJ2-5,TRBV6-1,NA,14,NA,CASSEDAGLETQYF,TGTGCCAGCAGTGAAGATGCGGGGCTGGAGACCCAGTACTTC
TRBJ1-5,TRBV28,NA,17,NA,CASSSSRRGLSNQPQHF,TGTGCCAGCAGTTCCTCAAGGAGGGGACTTAGCAATCAGCCCCAGCATTTT
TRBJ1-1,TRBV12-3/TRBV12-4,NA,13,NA,CASSPPVGTEAFF,TGTGCCAGCAGTCCCCCGGTTGGTACTGAAGCTTTCTTT
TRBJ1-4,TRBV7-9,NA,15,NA,CASSLTAAANEKLFF,TGTGCCAGCAGCTTAACAGCTGCAGCTAATGAAAAACTGTTTTTT
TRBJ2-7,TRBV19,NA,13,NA,CASSLGQTYEQYF,TGTGCCAGTAGTCTAGGGCAAACCTACGAGCAGTACTTC
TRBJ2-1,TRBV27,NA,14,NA,CASSSDARVNEQFF,TGTGCCAGCAGTTCCGACGCGAGGGTCAATGAGCAGTTCTTC
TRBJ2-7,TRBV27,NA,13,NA,CASSLVGAHEQYF,TGTGCCAGCAGTTTAGTTGGAGCTCACGAGCAGTACTTC
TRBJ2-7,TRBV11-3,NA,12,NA,CASSRSSYEQYF,TGTGCCAGCAGCCGTTCTTCCTACGAGCAGTACTTC
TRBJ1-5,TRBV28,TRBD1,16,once,CASSLIGQGSVQPQHF,TGTGCCAGCAGTTTAATCGGACAGGGTTCAGTTCAGCCCCAGCATTTT
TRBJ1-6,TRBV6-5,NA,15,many,CASKAAHSYNSPLHF,TGTGCCAGCAAGGCGGCCCACTCCTATAATTCACCCCTCCACTTT
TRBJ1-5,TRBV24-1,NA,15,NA,CATSERQGSNQPQHF,TGTGCCACCAGTGAGAGGCAAGGAAGCAATCAGCCCCAGCATTTT